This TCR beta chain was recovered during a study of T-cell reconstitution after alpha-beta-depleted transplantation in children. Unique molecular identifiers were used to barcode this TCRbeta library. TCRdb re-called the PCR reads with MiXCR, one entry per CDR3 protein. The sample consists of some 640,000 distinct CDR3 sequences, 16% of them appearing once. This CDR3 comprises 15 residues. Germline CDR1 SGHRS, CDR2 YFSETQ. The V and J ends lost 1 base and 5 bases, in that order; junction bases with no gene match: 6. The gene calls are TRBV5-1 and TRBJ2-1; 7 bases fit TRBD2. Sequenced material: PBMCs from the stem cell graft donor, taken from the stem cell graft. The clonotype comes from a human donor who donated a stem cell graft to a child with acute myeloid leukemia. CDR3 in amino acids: CASSLFGTKNNEQFF. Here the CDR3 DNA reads TGCGCCAGCAGCTTGTTCGGGACTAAAAACAATGAGCAGTTCTTC.